This passage covers 23 T cell receptor beta chains from one sample sequenced in a study of Graves' ophthalmopathy and Graves' hyperthyroidism. The sequenced template was RNA, covering the TCR beta CDR3 region. In the first round, RT-PCR was carried out with HTBI primers, and a multiplex PCR formed the second round. TCRdb re-derived calls from the multiplex PCR reads in MiXCR, one entry per CDR3 protein. The sample includes just over 600,000 distinct CDR3 sequences, 22% of them seen just once. Sequenced material: peripheral blood. These TCRs come from a woman between 18 and 29 years old with stable Graves' hyperthyroidism. Some clones in this sample may be carry-over from other donors' samples.

Concerning this clonotype: A much larger clone lies a single base off, so this may be a read error. The CDR3 end shows no conserved phenylalanine or tryptophan, and so a read error is likely. The chain combines TRBV6-5 with TRBJ2-2; 9 nucleotides match TRBD2. After removal of 2 bases from V and 4 bases from J, the junction contained 8 bases not matched to a gene. This CDR3 is 17 amino acids long. The germline V gene has CDR1 MNHEY and CDR2 SVGAGI. In DNA form, the CDR3 reads TGTGCCAGCAGTTACCTCTATAGCGGGAGTGGCACCGGGGAGCTGTTTTTG. Translation: CASSYLYSGSGTGELFL.

This clonotype was picked up a small number of times. This chain's CDR3 is CASSLAERSPYEQYF. CDR3 bases: TGTGCCAGCAGCTTAGCCGAGCGGTCCCCGTACGAGCAGTACTTC. The chain is built from TRBV7-2 and TRBJ2-7; perhaps TRBD2 as D (5 bases). The germline V gene encodes CDR1 SGHTA and CDR2 FQGNSA. This CDR3 contains 15 residues. The germline V and J ends were trimmed by 0 bases and 4 bases, with 13 bases remaining between them.

This clonotype was observed at least ten times. V is TRBV30 and J is TRBJ2-5; a weak D match, TRBD2 (5 bases). Germline loops: CDR1 GTSNPN, CDR2 SVGIG (reference sequence). V lost 5 bases to trimming and J lost 1 base, with 8 bases between them. The CDR3 sequence is 12 residues long. CDR3 region: CAWGLSQETQYF. The CDR3 DNA sequence: TGTGCCTGGGGACTGAGCCAAGAGACCCAGTACTTC.

The rearrangement links TRBV12-3 or TRBV12-4 to TRBJ2-5; 10 nucleotides line up with TRBD1. V dropped 6 bases and J dropped 5; count of bases not matched to a gene: 9. The CDR3 length is 15 residues. Written as DNA, the CDR3 is TGTGCCAGCAGGGTCCGGGACAGGGGTAACGAGACCCAGTACTTC. Residues: CASRVRDRGNETQYF.

As concerns this clonotype: One end of the junction does not line up with germline, which may come from a read error. The J gene is TRBJ2-4, the V gene TRBV6-5; the match to TRBD1 covers 11 bases. This CDR3 region has 16 residues. Per the germline V gene, CDR1 is MNHEY and CDR2 is SVGAGI. CDR3 sequence: CASSSGTGGAKNIKYF. Written as DNA, the CDR3 is TGTGCCAGCAGTTCCGGGACAGGGGGAGCCAAAAACATTAAGTACTTC.

This chain connects TRBV7-2 to TRBJ2-6; D not resolved. V shed 5 bases and J shed 2 bases, with 7 bases lying between them. From germline, CDR1 is SGHTA and CDR2 FQGNSA. The CDR3 covers 14 residues. CDR3 nucleotide sequence: TGTGCCAGCAGCCCCCCTACTGGGGCCAACGTCCTGACTTTC. Translated, it gives CASSPPTGANVLTF.

In its sample, this clonotype was seen many times. The J gene is TRBJ2-7, the V gene TRBV2; D is undetermined. Germline V CDR1 and CDR2: SNHLY, FYNNEI. V lost 8 bases and J lost 1, with 9 bases in between. The CDR3 runs 12 residues. CDR3 loop: CASRPGSYEQYF. The CDR3 DNA is TGTGCCAGCCGTCCCGGATCCTACGAGCAGTACTTC.

The rearrangement joins TRBV12-3 or TRBV12-4 to TRBJ2-7; weak D call: TRBD1 (6 bases). CDR3 size: 16 residues. The germline V and J ends were trimmed by 2 bases and 1 base, with 15 bases remaining between them. The CDR3 spells CASSLLPRDTSYEQYF. The CDR3 bases are TGTGCCAGCAGTTTACTTCCCAGGGACACGTCCTACGAGCAGTACTTC.

V is TRBV30 and J is TRBJ1-1; D unclear. The CDR3 is 11 residues long. Trimming took 1 base from V and 8 from J, leaving 8 bases between them. CDR1 and CDR2 from the germline V gene are GTSNPN and SVGIG (reference sequence). CDR3 protein: CAWSDVTEAFF. The CDR3 DNA follows: TGTGCCTGGAGTGATGTCACGGAAGCTTTCTTT.

There are a few counts of this clonotype. V usage is TRBV9 and J usage is TRBJ1-6; TRBD1 matches 7 bases. With 2 bases clipped from V and 5 bases from J, the junction kept 4 bases outside the gene matches. CDR1 is SGDLS, CDR2 YYNGEE, per germline. This CDR3 comprises 15 residues. The CDR3 loop reads CASSVSGTDNSPLHF. The CDR3 nucleotides read TGTGCCAGCAGCGTTTCCGGGACAGATAATTCACCCCTCCACTTT. Complete variable domain (other parts from reference TRBV9 and TRBJ1-6): DSGVTQTPKHLITATGQRVTLRCSPRSGDLSVYWYQQSLDQGLQFLIQYYNGEERAKGNILERFSAQQFPDLHSELNLSSLELGDSALYFCASSVSGTDNSPLHFGNGTRLTVT.

This clonotype occurred many times. This chain links TRBV15 with TRBJ1-2; no clear D gene. Germline CDR1 and CDR2: LNHNV and YYDKDF (reference sequence). The CDR3 totals 13 residues. The ends were cut back, 0 bases at V and 8 bases at J, with 10 bases in the middle. The CDR3 sequence: CATSRDRVGGYTF. The CDR3 DNA is TGTGCCACCAGCAGAGATCGGGTAGGGGGCTACACCTTC.

This clonotype appeared many times. The chain couples TRBV7-2 to TRBJ1-1, with 7 positions matching TRBD1. Trimming at V came to 5 bases and at J to 3 bases, leaving 6 bases not matched to a gene. CDR3 length equals 14 residues. Germline V lookup: CDR1 SGHTA, CDR2 FQGNSA. CDR3 loop: CASSPQGFDTEAFF. The CDR3, as DNA: TGTGCCAGCAGCCCACAGGGGTTTGACACTGAAGCTTTCTTT.

This clonotype was detected many times. The J gene is TRBJ1-1, the V gene TRBV5-1; D is unclear. Between the trimmed V and J ends, which lost 4 bases and 1 base, there was a span of 14 bases. Germline lookup yields CDR1 SGHRS and CDR2 YFSETQ. CDR3 length: 15 residues. CDR3 region: CASSTEPLGNTEAFF. Here the CDR3 DNA reads TGCGCCAGCAGCACAGAACCCCTGGGGAACACTGAAGCTTTCTTT.

This chain links TRBV19 with TRBJ1-1, with D uncertain. CDR3 length: 11 residues. In germline, CDR1 is LNHDA, CDR2 SQIVND (reference sequence). The ends were cut back, 8 bases at V and 7 bases at J, with 11 bases in the middle. DNA for the CDR3: TGTGCCAGTGTCGGGTTACTTGAAGCTTTCTTT. It specifies CASVGLLEAFF.

This clonotype was observed many times. The V call is TRBV20-1, the J call TRBJ1-6; D remains ambiguous. CDR3 size: 13 residues. The V gene's germline CDR1 is DFQATT and CDR2 SNEGSKA (reference sequence). The V end was cut by 7 bases, the J end by 7 bases, with 14 bases between. CDR3 region: CSGIGTMNSPLHF. The CDR3 DNA reads as TGCAGTGGTATCGGAACGATGAATTCACCCCTCCACTTT.

This clonotype was seen repeatedly, ten times or more. The J gene is TRBJ2-7, the V gene TRBV6-1, with 7 bases fitting TRBD2. Germline V CDR1 and CDR2: MNHNS, SASEGT. Trimming at V came to 10 bases and at J to 2 bases, leaving 5 bases not matched to a gene. The CDR3 is 12 amino acids. Here the CDR3 reads CATKGLAYEQYF. CDR3 bases: TGTGCCACCAAAGGACTAGCCTACGAGCAGTACTTC.

This clonotype came up many times. The chain has TRBV7-3 and TRBJ1-1; D perhaps matches TRBD1 (6 bases). From germline, CDR1 is SGHTA and CDR2 FQGTGA. The CDR3 is made up of 16 amino acids. Trimming took off 3 bases at V and 0 bases at J, with 14 bases between the two ends. CDR3: CASSLLPGGLNTEAFF. The CDR3 DNA reads TGTGCCAGCAGCTTGCTCCCTGGGGGGCTGAACACTGAAGCTTTCTTT.

The table lists this clonotype with a few counts. The J gene is TRBJ1-2, the V gene TRBV28; 10 bases agree with TRBD1. Germline values: CDR1 MDHEN, CDR2 SYDVKM. V shed 5 bases and J 6 bases; nucleotides not matched to a gene: 9. The length of the CDR3 is 15 residues. For the CDR3, the DNA is TGTGCCAGCAGTGAACGACAGGGGGCGCCTAATGGCTACACCTTC. Translation: CASSERQGAPNGYTF.

The chain recombines TRBV6-2 or TRBV6-3 with TRBJ1-3, with D possibly matching TRBD1 (6 bases). The CDR3 contains 20 residues. Deletions cut 0 bases from V and 0 bases from J, with 21 bases between. Germline-derived CDR1 and CDR2 are MNHEY and SVGEGT. The CDR3 DNA reads TGTGCCAGCAGTTACTCATCCCCCGGGACACAGATCCTCTCTGGAAACACCATATATTTT. Encoded protein: CASSYSSPGTQILSGNTIYF.

The chain uses TRBV19 and TRBJ1-1, with D hard to call. Germline V CDR1 and CDR2: LNHDA, SQIVND (reference sequence). The CDR3 is made up of 13 amino acids. V dropped 4 bases and J dropped 1 base, with 7 bases sitting between them. The CDR3 spells CASSRPPNTEAFF. In DNA form, the CDR3 reads TGTGCCAGTAGTAGACCGCCGAACACTGAAGCTTTCTTT.

This clonotype was seen a few times. The chain uses TRBV20-1 and TRBJ1-1, with 8 bases lining up with TRBD1. V was pared by 6 bases and J by 0 bases, with 9 bases of the junction left unmatched. The CDR3 sequence is 15 residues long. CDR1 is DFQATT, CDR2 SNEGSKA, per germline (reference sequence). This CDR3 reads CSANDRGLMNTEAFF. CDR3 in DNA: TGCAGTGCCAACGACAGGGGTCTCATGAACACTGAAGCTTTCTTT.

The rearrangement uses TRBV20-1 and TRBJ2-5; 8 nucleotides match TRBD1. J was trimmed by 1 base and V by 0 bases; bases with no gene match: 10. Germline loops: CDR1 DFQATT, CDR2 SNEGSKA (reference sequence). This CDR3 is built from 17 residues. This CDR3 is CSARDGGRGRFQETQYF. The CDR3 nucleotides read TGCAGTGCTAGAGATGGTGGCAGGGGGCGCTTCCAAGAGACCCAGTACTTC.

This clonotype was seen many times. This sequence joins TRBV6-5 and TRBJ1-2; D ambiguous. Germline lookup yields CDR1 MNHEY and CDR2 SVGAGI. CDR3 length: 13 residues. Trimming took off 0 bases at V and 6 bases at J, with 8 bases between the two ends. CDR3 sequence: CASSYSRHDGYTF. In DNA form, the CDR3 reads TGTGCCAGCAGTTACTCCCGGCACGATGGCTACACCTTC.